The TCR beta chain described here comes from a study of blood T cell repertoires in COVID-19. Study details: The United States, Italy and Spain provided the acute and convalescent COVID-19 samples. PBMCs, B-cell-depleted T cells, or T cells were the source of the cDNA or gDNA that made up the material.

Trimming cost V 0 bases and J 5 bases; bases outside gene matches: 10. CDR1 is LGHNA, CDR2 YNFKEQ, per germline. The CDR3 length is 18 residues. TCRdb's copy holds only in-frame clones and misses some; the assay was immunoSEQ multiplex PCR. The sample comprises some 120,000 clones, over 70% of which are singletons, and about 5.5% rests with the top ten. The source material was peripheral blood. The receptor's source is a man at least 80 years old with active or convalescent COVID-19. The rearrangement joins TRBV4-2 to TRBJ2-5; TRBD2 matches 12 bases. The CDR3 here is CASSQDPASGGARETQYF. The CDR3 nucleotides read TGTGCCAGCAGCCAAGACCCGGCTAGCGGGGGGGCTAGGGAGACCCAGTACTTC.